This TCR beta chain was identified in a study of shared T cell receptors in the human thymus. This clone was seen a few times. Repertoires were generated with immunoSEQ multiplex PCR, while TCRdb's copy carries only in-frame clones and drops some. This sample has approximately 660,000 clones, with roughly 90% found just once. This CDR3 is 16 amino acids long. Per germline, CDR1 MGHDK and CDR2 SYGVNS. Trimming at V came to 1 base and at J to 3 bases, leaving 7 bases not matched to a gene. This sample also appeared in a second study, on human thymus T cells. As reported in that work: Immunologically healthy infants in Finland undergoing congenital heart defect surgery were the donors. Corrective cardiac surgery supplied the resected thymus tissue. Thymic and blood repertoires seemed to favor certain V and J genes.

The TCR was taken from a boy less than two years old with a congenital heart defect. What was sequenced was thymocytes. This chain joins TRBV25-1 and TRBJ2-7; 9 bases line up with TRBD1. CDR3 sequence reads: CASSELRGQGGYEQYF. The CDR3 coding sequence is TGTGCCAGCAGTGAATTGAGGGGACAGGGTGGCTACGAGCAGTACTTC.